The T cell receptor (beta chain) described here comes from a study of OX40 agonist ivuxolimab in advanced cancers. Background for the entire study: Ivuxolimab was a fully human IgG2 agonistic monoclonal antibody targeting the costimulatory receptor OX40 (CD134). The point of sequencing TCRbeta in the periphery was to test whether ivuxolimab changed TCR sequence diversity and drove clonal T-cell expansion. Partial responses occurred in three dose-escalation patients: two with cutaneous melanoma and one with hepatocellular carcinoma. Prior anti-PD-1, anti-PD-L1 or anti-CTLA-4 therapy was permitted, and approximately 40% of dose-escalation patients had received checkpoint inhibitors. In the dose-escalation cohort, 82.7% of patients were male, and the mean age was approximately 60 years, with a range of roughly 20 to 80. Intravenous ivuxolimab was administered to patients every 2 weeks at six dose levels: 0.01, 0.1, 0.3, 1.5, 3 and 10 mg/kg. The paper describes the monotherapy dose-escalation part (N = 52 patients) of the phase I trial of ivuxolimab. Of the roughly 52 dose-escalation patients, hepatocellular carcinoma was present in around 19, melanoma in some 15, renal cell carcinoma in 9 and head and neck cancer in 9.

Patients with a history of autoimmune disease or receiving systemic immunosuppression were excluded from the trial. Peripheral blood for TCR sequencing was drawn from every dose cohort at baseline, at cycle 4 day 1 and at cycle 7 day 1. The samples were drawn from a first-in-human, open-label, multicenter phase I dose-escalation trial of ivuxolimab. Adults with locally advanced or metastatic head and neck squamous cell, hepatocellular, melanoma or renal cell carcinoma were enrolled in the trial. Before TCR sequencing, CD4+ T cells and CD8+ T cells were sorted from peripheral blood as separate populations. Genomic DNA was extracted from sorted cells for sequencing of the TCRbeta CDR3 region. The immunoSEQ Assay was used to sequence the TCRbeta CDR3 regions. The table was pulled from immuneACCESS by TCRdb, which kept in-frame rearrangements only. Such tables lose some clones; where checked, under half of the loss comes from unresolved V genes, and the rest has no known cause. Here the sample has approximately 94,000 clones; roughly 89% occur a single time. The ten largest clones take up around 0.86% of the sample.

Note on this clone: This receptor's antigen is unknown. Base quality data are lacking; no much larger clone is found one base away.

Overall study results and their limits: Low levels of normalized T-cell clonal expansion were also seen in some patients who did not respond. Which antigens the clonally expanded peripheral T cells were specific for was not determined. After ivuxolimab, more expanded clones were found on average in CD8+ T cells than in CD4+ T cells. At doses of 0.1 to 3.0 mg/kg, clonal expansion of both CD4+ and CD8+ T cells in blood was seen between baseline and week 6. In partial responders in the 0.1-3.0 mg/kg groups, normalized peripheral clonal expansion was found to be among the lowest, especially among CD8+ T cells.

The sequence came from an adult with an advanced solid tumor such as melanoma, head and neck, liver or kidney cancer. Sequences were derived from CD4+ or CD8+ T cells sorted from blood, sampled in a trial of the OX40 agonist ivuxolimab.

In nucleotide form, the sequence is TGTGCCACCAGCAGGAGGGATCCAGGATACAATGAGCAGTTCTTC. It translates to CATSRRDPGYNEQFF. This sequence uses TRBV15 and TRBJ2-1; a tentative D match to TRBD2 spans 5 bases. CDR1 and CDR2 (LNHNV, YYDKDF) derive from the germline V gene (reference sequence). From cysteine to phenylalanine, the CDR3 is 15 amino acids long. This entry keeps only the CDR3 DNA: 45 bases, framed from base 1. V and J lose 3 bases and 4 bases, and a span of 13 bases separates them.